This section outlines one TCR beta chain sequence together with its context. Its antigen is currently unknown. Amplification used 60 Vbeta primers and 13 Jbeta primers. The table came from immunoSEQ multiplex PCR; TCRdb's copy has only in-frame clones and leaves some out. The data show around 150,000 clones, with 55% to 75% seen just once and 5.5% to 9% held by the top ten. CDR3 length equals 14 residues. V shed 2 bases and J shed 6 bases, with 15 bases lying between them. Germline values: CDR1 SGDLS, CDR2 YYNGEE. This sample stems from a study of cytomegalovirus exposure and HLA in healthy donors. Whole-study results and caveats: One variant, a missense change in DCLRE1C, was linked in a later analysis to TCR beta V- and J-gene trimming. Indistinguishability led to the exclusion of some V segments, TRBV6-2 and TRBV6-3 included.

This receptor was obtained from a woman aged 55-70 years in good health and CMV-seropositive. Sequenced sample: PBMCs. This chain connects TRBV9 to TRBJ2-7; D possibly corresponds to TRBD2 (6 bases). CDR3 sequence (DNA): TGTGCCAGCAGCGTCGGGACTTACCCGGGCGAGCAGTACTTC. Its protein is CASSVGTYPGEQYF.